Listed below are T cell receptor beta chains from one sample, sequenced in a study of blood T cell repertoires in COVID-19. The method was immunoSEQ multiplex PCR; TCRdb's version includes in-frame clones alone and lacks a portion of them. The data contain just over 95,000 clones, approximately 81% of them singletons. The sequenced sample consisted of peripheral blood. The source is a man in his 60s with acute or convalescent COVID-19. Both conserved end residues are part of each CDR3. Fields, in order: D gene, J gene, clone size, V gene, CDR3 protein, CDR3 DNA. D genes are given only for firm matches. Size tells how often a clone was seen (once, few, many) or the class of an expanded clone, and some rows leave it out.

D: NA
J: TRBJ2-1
size: NA
V: TRBV14
CDR3: CASSHKRLEQFF
DNA: TGTGCCAGCAGCCATAAAAGACTAGAGCAGTTCTTC

D: NA
J: TRBJ1-1
size: NA
V: TRBV9
CDR3: CASSVASDRDFGVMNTEAFF
DNA: TGTGCCAGCAGCGTAGCTAGCGACCGGGACTTCGGAGTCATGAACACTGAAGCTTTCTTT

D: TRBD1
J: TRBJ2-3
size: NA
V: TRBV28
CDR3: CASSSGTGGRFLTDTQYF
DNA: TGTGCCAGCAGTTCCGGGACAGGGGGCCGGTTTCTCACAGATACGCAGTATTTT

D: TRBD1
J: TRBJ2-7
size: NA
V: TRBV29-1
CDR3: CSVEVWQGAAYEQYF
DNA: TGCAGCGTTGAAGTTTGGCAGGGGGCGGCCTACGAGCAGTACTTC

D: TRBD2
J: TRBJ2-1
size: NA
V: TRBV18
CDR3: CASSPGSGTYNEQFF
DNA: TGTGCCAGCTCACCGGGTAGCGGGACTTACAATGAGCAGTTCTTC

D: NA
J: TRBJ1-1
size: once
V: TRBV5-6
CDR3: CASSSRWGRPGNTEAFF
DNA: TGTGCCAGCAGCTCCCGGTGGGGCCGGCCTGGGAACACTGAAGCTTTCTTT

D: TRBD1
J: TRBJ1-5
size: NA
V: TRBV6-1
CDR3: CASSVRDRVGTQPQHF
DNA: TGTGCCAGCAGTGTCCGGGACAGGGTTGGCACTCAGCCCCAGCATTTT

D: NA
J: TRBJ1-2
size: few
V: TRBV7-9
CDR3: CASSLDGRLTLYGYTF
DNA: TGTGCCAGCAGCTTAGATGGCAGGCTAACGTTATATGGCTACACCTTC

D: NA
J: TRBJ2-3
size: NA
V: TRBV5-4
CDR3: CASSLERPTDTQYF
DNA: TGTGCCAGCAGCTTGGAGCGGCCCACAGATACGCAGTATTTT

D: NA
J: TRBJ2-3
size: NA
V: TRBV7-9
CDR3: CASSFRAGGRGFADTQYF
DNA: TGTGCCAGCAGCTTTAGAGCAGGGGGGCGCGGCTTCGCAGATACGCAGTATTTT

D: NA
J: TRBJ2-2
size: NA
V: TRBV4-1
CDR3: CASSQVSAQESTNTGELFF
DNA: TGCGCCAGCAGCCAAGTGTCTGCGCAAGAGAGCACGAACACCGGGGAGCTGTTTTTT

D: NA
J: TRBJ2-1
size: NA
V: TRBV5-1
CDR3: CASSPPLGDEQFF
DNA: TGCGCCAGCAGCCCCCCATTGGGCGATGAGCAGTTCTTC

D: NA
J: TRBJ2-4
size: NA
V: TRBV27
CDR3: CASSRGGGENIQYF
DNA: TGTGCCAGCAGCCGAGGGGGAGGGGAAAACATTCAGTACTTC

D: NA
J: TRBJ1-2
size: NA
V: TRBV4-2
CDR3: CASSPDRDGWPNYGYTF
DNA: TGTGCCAGCAGCCCTGACAGAGACGGTTGGCCTAACTATGGCTACACCTTC

D: NA
J: TRBJ1-2
size: NA
V: TRBV5-6
CDR3: CASSLGGNYGYTF
DNA: TGTGCCAGCAGCTTAGGGGGAAACTATGGCTACACCTTC

D: TRBD1
J: TRBJ2-5
size: NA
V: TRBV6-2/TRBV6-3
CDR3: CASSPTGQETQYF
DNA: TGTGCCAGCAGTCCGACAGGGCAAGAGACCCAGTACTTC

D: TRBD2
J: TRBJ2-7
size: NA
V: TRBV2
CDR3: CAGLAGAHYEQYF
DNA: TGTGCCGGTCTAGCGGGGGCTCACTACGAGCAGTACTTC

D: NA
J: TRBJ2-2
size: NA
V: TRBV5-4
CDR3: CASSSEGGAGTGELFF
DNA: TGTGCCAGCAGCTCGGAGGGGGGGGCTGGGACCGGGGAGCTGTTTTTT

D: NA
J: TRBJ1-2
size: NA
V: TRBV6-5
CDR3: CASSRDTFYGYTF
DNA: TGTGCCAGCAGTCGGGACACCTTCTATGGCTACACCTTC

D: NA
J: TRBJ2-2
size: NA
V: TRBV30
CDR3: CAWIRFSGNTGELFF
DNA: TGTGCCTGGATTCGGTTTTCGGGGAACACCGGGGAGCTGTTTTTT

D: NA
J: TRBJ2-2
size: NA
V: TRBV5-1
CDR3: CASSLVRTGELFF
DNA: TGCGCCAGCAGCTTGGTACGGACCGGGGAGCTGTTTTTT

D: NA
J: TRBJ1-2
size: NA
V: TRBV19
CDR3: CASSISGGYTF
DNA: TGTGCCAGTAGTATTTCAGGGGGCTACACCTTC

D: NA
J: TRBJ1-4
size: NA
V: TRBV3-1/TRBV3-2
CDR3: CASSPTRFTNEKLFF
DNA: TGTGCCAGCAGTCCTACTCGGTTCACTAATGAAAAACTGTTTTTT

D: NA
J: TRBJ2-1
size: NA
V: TRBV5-1
CDR3: CASSFIGYNEQFF
DNA: TGCGCCAGCAGCTTTATCGGCTACAATGAGCAGTTCTTC

D: TRBD2
J: TRBJ2-5
size: NA
V: TRBV5-1
CDR3: CASSLAGGQETQYF
DNA: TGCGCCAGCAGCTTGGCGGGGGGGCAAGAGACCCAGTACTTC

D: NA
J: TRBJ2-1
size: NA
V: TRBV6-5
CDR3: CASKGGGFTYNEQFF
DNA: TGTGCCAGCAAAGGGGGGGGCTTCACCTACAATGAGCAGTTCTTC

D: NA
J: TRBJ1-5
size: many
V: TRBV5-4
CDR3: CASSLGGGENQPQHF
DNA: TGTGCCAGCAGCTTGGGAGGAGGGGAGAATCAGCCCCAGCATTTT

D: NA
J: TRBJ2-3
size: NA
V: TRBV12-3/TRBV12-4
CDR3: CASIKRRTDTQYF
DNA: TGTGCCAGCATAAAGCGACGCACAGATACGCAGTATTTT

D: NA
J: TRBJ2-3
size: NA
V: TRBV7-2
CDR3: CASGARTNTDTQYF
DNA: TGTGCCAGCGGGGCGAGGACTAACACAGATACGCAGTATTTT

D: NA
J: TRBJ2-2
size: NA
V: TRBV7-7
CDR3: CASSPRGGAATGELFF
DNA: TGTGCTAGCAGCCCTAGGGGGGGGGCTGCCACCGGGGAGCTGTTTTTT

D: TRBD1
J: TRBJ1-2
size: NA
V: TRBV18
CDR3: CASSQGQEYGYTF
DNA: TGTGCCAGCTCTCAGGGACAGGAGTATGGCTACACCTTC

D: NA
J: TRBJ2-2
size: NA
V: TRBV7-9
CDR3: CASSDLLAITGELFF
DNA: TGTGCCAGCAGCGACTTACTAGCCATCACCGGGGAGCTGTTTTTT

D: NA
J: TRBJ1-4
size: NA
V: TRBV19
CDR3: CASSPRSSRVGEKLFF
DNA: TGTGCCAGTAGTCCCCGTTCAAGCAGGGTTGGCGAAAAACTGTTTTTT

D: TRBD1
J: TRBJ2-2
size: NA
V: TRBV19
CDR3: CASSIRTGGAYTGELFF
DNA: TGTGCCAGTAGTATTCGCACAGGGGGCGCGTACACCGGGGAGCTGTTTTTT

D: NA
J: TRBJ1-1
size: NA
V: TRBV19
CDR3: CASSDPGTENTEAFF
DNA: TGTGCCAGTAGCGACCCTGGGACTGAGAACACTGAAGCTTTCTTT

D: NA
J: TRBJ1-2
size: few
V: TRBV29-1
CDR3: CSVSNGFNYGYTF
DNA: TGCAGCGTTAGTAACGGGTTCAACTATGGCTACACCTTC

D: TRBD2
J: TRBJ2-7
size: few
V: TRBV5-1
CDR3: CASSRQRGSSYEQYF
DNA: TGCGCCAGCAGCCGGCAGCGGGGGTCCTCCTACGAGCAGTACTTC

D: TRBD2
J: TRBJ2-1
size: NA
V: TRBV29-1
CDR3: CSVEGISGRSDEQFF
DNA: TGCAGCGTTGAAGGGATTAGCGGGAGGAGCGATGAGCAGTTCTTC

D: TRBD1
J: TRBJ2-7
size: NA
V: TRBV7-3
CDR3: CASSLTGRDRHEQYF
DNA: TGTGCCAGCAGCTTAACCGGCAGGGACAGACACGAGCAGTACTTC

D: NA
J: TRBJ2-1
size: NA
V: TRBV12-3/TRBV12-4
CDR3: CASSFAGEQFF
DNA: TGTGCCAGCAGCTTCGCGGGGGAGCAGTTCTTC

D: NA
J: TRBJ1-5
size: NA
V: TRBV21-1
CDR3: CAIPGDRGHSNQPQHF
DNA: TGTGCCATCCCCGGGGACAGGGGCCATAGCAATCAGCCCCAGCATTTT

D: NA
J: TRBJ2-3
size: NA
V: TRBV24-1
CDR3: CATGESGGITDTQYF
DNA: TGTGCCACCGGGGAGAGCGGAGGGATCACAGATACGCAGTATTTT

D: NA
J: TRBJ2-5
size: NA
V: TRBV18
CDR3: CASSPAEGLQETQYF
DNA: TGTGCCAGCTCACCGGCTGAAGGACTTCAAGAGACCCAGTACTTC